Below, one T cell receptor (beta chain) is given with its context. This entry comes from a study of spatial heterogeneity in lung cancer. On the study more broadly: Combinations of a unique TCR and a UMI were tallied in raw reads, and on average each appeared more than ten times.

TCRdb redid the calling of the 5' RACE reads with MiXCR, one entry per CDR3 protein. The table has more than 95,000 distinct CDR3 sequences, more than 10% seen once. CDR3 length: 16 amino acids. Germline CDR1 LNHNV, CDR2 YYDKDF (reference sequence). V lost 2 bases and J 4 bases, leaving 16 bases between the germline ends. The time point is: blood at routine non-recurrence follow-up after resection. Unsorted whole RNA of tumor, nontumor lung or frozen PBMC was sequenced. This specimen was PBMCs, taken at follow-up. This chain links TRBV15 with TRBJ2-3, with D possibly being TRBD2 (7 bases). The clonotype originates from a male donor with early-stage non-small cell lung cancer. The CDR3 protein is CATSRPHSGGPDTQYF. The CDR3 bases are TGTGCCACCAGCAGACCGCACTCGGGGGGCCCAGATACGCAGTATTTT.